This TCR beta chain stems from a study of T-cell reconstitution after alpha-beta-depleted transplantation in children. CDR1 and CDR2 (germline): SQVTM, ANQGSEA. This CDR3 has 13 amino acids. V was pared by 4 bases and J by 0 bases, with 9 bases between. On this clonotype: The antigen is not known.

Points from the study as a whole: It was surviving recipient T cells and thymic progenitors that gave some patients high TCRbeta diversity at day 60. About two months after transplant, alpha-beta T cells reportedly came from several hundred expanded graft clones.

TCRbeta library construction was performed incorporating unique molecular identifiers. From the PCR reads, TCRdb called clonotypes with MiXCR, one entry per CDR3 protein. The repertoire holds about 580,000 distinct CDR3 sequences, with 23% as singletons. The TCR was taken from a boy under two years old who had a stem cell transplant for acute myeloid leukemia, so the T cells may come from the graft donor. Sequencing used PBMCs, mostly from graft donor cells, obtained 360 days after TCRalphabeta/CD19-depleted stem cell transplant. This sequence joins TRBV29-1 and TRBJ1-1; a possible D gene is TRBD1 (6 bases). The CDR3 loop reads CSVGGLVNTEAFF. CDR3 DNA: TGCAGCGTTGGGGGGCTGGTGAACACTGAAGCTTTCTTT.